This record covers a single TCR beta chain. Its target is not known. The data derive from a study of T cells in narcolepsy. Notes on the study in general: Comparing one patient's CSF and blood CD4+ clonotypes highlighted HCRT- and TRIB2-specific autoreactive clonotypes.

The J segment lost 5 bases and the V segment lost 9 bases, leaving 14 bases of the junction unmatched. The length of the CDR3 is 15 residues. Germline lookup yields CDR1 LNHDA and CDR2 SQIVND (reference sequence). Profiled with immunoSEQ multiplex PCR; TCRdb holds only in-frame clones, not every one. Of some 23,000 clones listed, 84% were seen once; the top ten hold about 1.3%. The material sequenced was CD45RA- memory CD4+ T cells from PBMCs. The TCR was taken from a human donor with narcolepsy. The gene calls are TRBV19 and TRBJ2-5; 8 bases are shared with TRBD2. CDR3 in amino acids: CASHSGGGRLETQYF. Written as DNA, the CDR3 is TGTGCCAGCCACAGCGGGGGTGGCCGCTTGGAGACCCAGTACTTC.